These T cell receptor beta chains were read from a single sample in a study of T cells in pancreatic ductal adenocarcinoma. Produced via immunoSEQ multiplex PCR; TCRdb's table is partial and in-frame only. The sample has about 97,000 clones, more than 90% seen once. Source material: PBMCs. The receptors here all came from a human donor with pancreatic ductal adenocarcinoma. The CDR3 runs from the conserved cysteine through the conserved F or W. D genes are given only for firm matches. The listing skips clone size in some rows; elsewhere it reads once, few, many or a size class.

d_call: -; j_call: TRBJ1-4; v_call: TRBV18; clone_size: -; cdr3_aa: CASSLMMRAGTQDEKLFF; cdr3_nt: TGTGCCAGCTCACTCATGATGCGTGCAGGGACACAAGATGAAAAACTGTTTTTT
d_call: -; j_call: TRBJ2-5; v_call: TRBV7-9; clone_size: -; cdr3_aa: CASSLTGTEQETQYF; cdr3_nt: TGTGCCAGCAGCTTAACCGGGACTGAGCAAGAGACCCAGTACTTC
d_call: TRBD1; j_call: TRBJ1-5; v_call: TRBV18; clone_size: -; cdr3_aa: CASSPGQDRWPQHF; cdr3_nt: TGTGCCAGCTCCCCCGGACAGGACCGCTGGCCCCAGCATTTT
d_call: TRBD2; j_call: TRBJ2-5; v_call: TRBV5-4; clone_size: -; cdr3_aa: CASSRGGLLETQYF; cdr3_nt: TGTGCCAGCAGCCGGGGGGGCCTTTTGGAGACCCAGTACTTC
d_call: TRBD2; j_call: TRBJ2-3; v_call: TRBV6-1; clone_size: once; cdr3_aa: CASSDGRDADTQYF; cdr3_nt: TGTGCCAGCAGTGATGGGAGGGACGCAGATACGCAGTATTTT
d_call: -; j_call: TRBJ2-2; v_call: TRBV7-2; clone_size: -; cdr3_aa: CASSRTPPGELFF; cdr3_nt: TGTGCCAGCAGCCGAACTCCGCCCGGGGAGCTGTTTTTT
d_call: TRBD2; j_call: TRBJ2-3; v_call: TRBV18; clone_size: -; cdr3_aa: CASSPRLAGNTDTQYF; cdr3_nt: TGTGCCAGCTCACCCCGGCTAGCGGGGAACACAGATACGCAGTATTTT
d_call: TRBD2; j_call: TRBJ2-2; v_call: TRBV7-9; clone_size: -; cdr3_aa: CASSPTLAGGPGTGELFF; cdr3_nt: TGTGCCAGCAGCCCAACGTTAGCGGGAGGGCCTGGCACCGGGGAGCTGTTTTTT
d_call: -; j_call: TRBJ1-1; v_call: TRBV5-1; clone_size: -; cdr3_aa: CASSLPTRETEAFF; cdr3_nt: TGCGCCAGCAGCTTGCCCACGAGAGAAACTGAAGCTTTCTTT
d_call: TRBD1; j_call: TRBJ2-5; v_call: TRBV5-1; clone_size: -; cdr3_aa: CASSLSGTGAFVGETQYF; cdr3_nt: TGCGCCAGCAGCTTGTCCGGGACAGGGGCCTTCGTGGGTGAGACCCAGTACTTC
d_call: -; j_call: TRBJ2-3; v_call: TRBV28; clone_size: -; cdr3_aa: CASSFRATDTQYF; cdr3_nt: TGTGCCAGCAGTTTTCGCGCTACAGATACGCAGTATTTT
d_call: -; j_call: TRBJ2-1; v_call: TRBV7-9; clone_size: -; cdr3_aa: CASRPSGYNEQFF; cdr3_nt: TGTGCCAGCAGACCCTCAGGGTACAATGAGCAGTTCTTC
d_call: TRBD1; j_call: TRBJ2-7; v_call: TRBV4-3; clone_size: -; cdr3_aa: CASSQQWTGTYEQYF; cdr3_nt: TGCGCCAGCAGCCAGCAGTGGACAGGTACCTACGAGCAGTACTTC
d_call: TRBD2; j_call: TRBJ2-5; v_call: TRBV6-1; clone_size: -; cdr3_aa: CASRRTSGQETQYF; cdr3_nt: TGTGCCAGCAGGAGGACTAGCGGGCAAGAGACCCAGTACTTC
d_call: TRBD2; j_call: TRBJ2-3; v_call: TRBV5-1; clone_size: once; cdr3_aa: CASSLFTSGGDTQYF; cdr3_nt: TGCGCCAGCAGCTTGTTCACTAGCGGGGGGGATACGCAGTATTTT
d_call: -; j_call: TRBJ2-5; v_call: TRBV25-1; clone_size: -; cdr3_aa: CASSELGGGETQYF; cdr3_nt: TGTGCCAGCAGTGAATTGGGGGGAGGAGAGACCCAGTACTTC
d_call: TRBD1; j_call: TRBJ2-7; v_call: TRBV7-9; clone_size: -; cdr3_aa: CASSASGRQGSYEQYF; cdr3_nt: TGTGCCAGCAGCGCCTCAGGAAGACAGGGTTCCTACGAGCAGTACTTC
d_call: TRBD1; j_call: TRBJ1-2; v_call: TRBV27; clone_size: -; cdr3_aa: CASRAWTGIDYGYTF; cdr3_nt: TGTGCCAGCCGTGCCTGGACAGGGATTGACTATGGCTACACCTTC